The 22 T cell receptor beta chains presented below share a single source sample, sequenced in a study of blood T cell repertoires in COVID-19. Only in-frame clones appear in the TCRdb table, and some are missing; sequencing was by immunoSEQ multiplex PCR. Among under 300,000 clones listed, approximately 91% were seen once. Sequenced sample: peripheral blood. The source is a middle-aged woman who had recovered from COVID-19.

This clone has only a few counts. The chain recombines TRBV15 with TRBJ1-5; 10 bases line up with TRBD1. The germline gives CDR1 LNHNV, CDR2 YYDKDF (reference sequence). The CDR3 contains 19 residues. J gave up 0 bases and V 1 base, and 9 bases lay outside the gene matches. The CDR3 region is CATSRGQGAAQYSNQPQHF. The CDR3 nucleotides read TGTGCCACCAGCAGAGGACAGGGGGCTGCTCAATATAGCAATCAGCCCCAGCATTTT.

This chain joins TRBV18 and TRBJ1-3; TRBD1 might be the D (6 bases). Germline V CDR1 and CDR2: KGHSH, LQKENI. The V gene lost 2 bases and the J gene lost 1 base, with 9 bases spanning the gap. This CDR3 has 15 residues. The DNA of the CDR3 is TGTGCCAGCTCACCAGAACAGGGTTCTGGAAACACCATATATTTT. Its translation is CASSPEQGSGNTIYF.

This chain connects TRBV2 to TRBJ2-2; no clear D gene. V gave up 6 bases and J gave up 3 bases, with 5 bases separating them. The germline V gene encodes CDR1 SNHLY and CDR2 FYNNEI. The CDR3 covers 12 residues. CDR3 sequence: CASRADTGELFF. The CDR3 coding sequence is TGTGCCAGCAGGGCTGACACCGGGGAGCTGTTTTTT.

V and J are TRBV7-9 and TRBJ2-7; weak D call: TRBD2 (6 bases). The CDR3 consists of 14 residues. CDR1 and CDR2 (germline): SEHNR, FQNEAQ (reference sequence). V was cut by 0 bases and J by 6 bases, with 12 bases left in between. The CDR3 DNA is TGTGCCAGCAGCTTAGCGGGAGGTCTCTCCGAGCAGTACTTC. It encodes CASSLAGGLSEQYF.

This clone has more than one count but fewer than ten. The genes are TRBV6-1 and TRBJ1-5; D remains ambiguous. Trimming pared 3 bases from V and 1 base from J, leaving 4 bases between. This CDR3 spans 13 amino acids. Germline V gene lookup returns CDR1 MNHNS and CDR2 SASEGT. The CDR3 loop reads CASSDESNQPQHF. The CDR3 DNA reads TGTGCCAGCAGTGATGAGAGCAATCAGCCCCAGCATTTT.

J is TRBJ2-3 and V is TRBV11-2; 13 bases match TRBD2. The ends lost 4 bases at V and 3 bases at J; junction bases unmatched: 1. This CDR3 contains 15 residues. CDR1 is SGHAT, CDR2 FQNNGV, per germline. The CDR3 nucleotides are TGTGCCAGCAGCTCACTAGCGGGAGGGACAGATACGCAGTATTTT. Its protein product is CASSSLAGGTDTQYF.

This chain connects TRBV30 to TRBJ2-7; D remains unclear. The germline V gene has CDR1 GTSNPN and CDR2 SVGIG (reference sequence). Trimming stripped 3 bases from V and 2 bases from J, with 5 bases between. The CDR3 contains 11 residues. DNA of the CDR3: TGTGCCTGGAGCACGGCCTACGAGCAGTACTTC. Translated, it gives CAWSTAYEQYF.

The chain recombines TRBV10-3 with TRBJ2-7; maybe TRBD1 (6 bases). The V gene's germline CDR1 is ENHRY and CDR2 SYGVKD. V lost 2 bases and J lost 1, with 21 bases in between. The length of the CDR3 is 18 residues. In nucleotides, the CDR3 is TGTGCCATCAGTGAGATTCATTTAAGTTCAGGGGCTTCCTACGAGCAGTACTTC. This codes for CAISEIHLSSGASYEQYF.

CDR3 sequence reads: CASSYEGLAGQGTQYF. The CDR3 coding sequence is TGTGCCAGCAGTTACGAGGGACTAGCGGGACAGGGGACCCAGTACTTC. The genes are TRBV6-6 and TRBJ2-5; 13 nucleotides match TRBD2. The CDR3 contains 16 residues. In germline, CDR1 is MNHNY, CDR2 SVGAGI (reference sequence). Trimming cost V 2 bases and J 7 bases; bases outside gene matches: 7.

The rearrangement uses TRBV27 and TRBJ1-1; 10 positions agree with TRBD1. The CDR3 sequence is 15 residues long. V shed 0 bases and J 5 bases; nucleotides not matched to a gene: 3. CDR1 and CDR2 (germline): MNHEY, SMNVEV (reference sequence). The CDR3 loop is CASSLSWDRGTEAFF. For the CDR3, the DNA is TGTGCCAGCAGTTTATCGTGGGACAGGGGTACTGAAGCTTTCTTT.

The chain uses TRBV7-8 and TRBJ2-3; the match to TRBD2 covers 7 bases. Germline V gene data show CDR1 as SGHVS and CDR2 as FQNEAQ. Trimming took 3 bases from V and 3 from J; bases not matched to a gene: 0. The CDR3 is 13 residues long. This chain's CDR3 is CASSLGGTDTQYF. In nucleotides, the CDR3 is TGTGCCAGCAGCTTGGGGGGGACAGATACGCAGTATTTT.

This chain joins TRBV18 and TRBJ2-1, with D tentatively TRBD2 (5 bases). The V gene's germline CDR1 is KGHSH and CDR2 LQKENI. The CDR3 extends over 14 amino acids. Trimming took off 2 bases at V and 7 bases at J, with 12 bases between the two ends. The CDR3 here is CASSPSASRNEQFF. In DNA, the CDR3 is TGTGCCAGCTCACCATCCGCTAGCCGGAATGAGCAGTTCTTC.

A single count supports this clone. The rearrangement joins TRBV4-1 to TRBJ2-7, with 13 bases identical to TRBD2. The germline V gene has CDR1 MGHRA and CDR2 YSYEKL. With V trimmed by 3 bases and J by 4 bases, 6 bases remained unmatched. There are 16 residues in the CDR3. The CDR3 here is CASSHQGLAGRYEQYF. Written as DNA, the CDR3 is TGCGCCAGCAGCCACCAGGGACTAGCGGGACGGTACGAGCAGTACTTC.

As DNA, the CDR3 is TGTGCCAGCAGCCAAGATCCCGGGGATTTTCGTGAAAAACTGTTTTTT. Protein: CASSQDPGDFREKLFF. The chain has TRBV14 and TRBJ1-4, with D unresolved. Deletions cut 0 bases from V and 7 bases from J, with 15 bases between. Germline values: CDR1 SGHDN, CDR2 FVKESK. This CDR3 contains 16 residues.

The chain uses TRBV2 and TRBJ2-1, with D maybe TRBD1 (6 bases). Germline lookup yields CDR1 SNHLY and CDR2 FYNNEI. The CDR3 sequence is 12 residues long. V lost 4 bases, J lost 7 bases, and 8 bases lay in between. The CDR3 region is CASSGQVNEQFF. The CDR3 DNA reads as TGTGCCAGCAGTGGACAGGTTAATGAGCAGTTCTTC.

This clone was observed a few times. The rearrangement uses TRBV5-1 and TRBJ2-7; D not certain. V lost 0 bases to trimming and J lost 1 base, with 5 bases between them. CDR3 length: 13 amino acids. The germline CDR1 and CDR2 sequences are SGHRS and YFSETQ. CDR3 loop: CASSLAQSYEQYF. The CDR3 DNA is TGCGCCAGCAGCTTGGCACAGTCCTACGAGCAGTACTTC. Based on the CDR3 plus reference TRBV5-1 and TRBJ2-7, the full variable domain is KAGVTQTPRYLIKTRGQQVTLSCSPISGHRSVSWYQQTPGQGLQFLFEYFSETQRNKGNFPGRFSGRQFSNSRSEMNVSTLELGDSALYLCASSLAQSYEQYFGPGTRLTVT.

This chain links TRBV2 with TRBJ2-1, with D tentatively TRBD2 (7 bases). Germline assignment: CDR1 SNHLY and CDR2 FYNNEI. V lost 7 bases and J lost 0, with 10 bases in between. The CDR3 has 14 amino acids. The CDR3 loop reads CASKGGSSYNEQFF. The CDR3, as DNA: TGTGCCAGCAAGGGGGGGAGCTCCTACAATGAGCAGTTCTTC.

This clone has more than one count but fewer than ten. This chain links TRBV5-4 with TRBJ1-2; D is unresolved. Trimming pared 3 bases from V and 8 bases from J, leaving 11 bases between. This CDR3 contains 12 residues. Germline CDR1 and CDR2: SGHNT and YYREEE (reference sequence). Here the CDR3 reads CASSSSVYGYTF. As DNA, the CDR3 is TGTGCCAGCAGCTCCTCGGTTTACGGCTACACCTTC. The whole variable domain, remainder taken from reference TRBV5-4 and TRBJ1-2, is ETGVTQSPTHLIKTRGQQVTLRCSSQSGHNTVSWYQQALGQGPQFIFQYYREEENGRGNFPPRFSGLQFPNYSSELNVNALELDDSALYLCASSSSVYGYTFGSGTRLTVV.

This clone was seen just once. The J gene is TRBJ2-1, the V gene TRBV5-5, with D uncertain. There are 14 residues in the CDR3. The V gene's germline CDR1 is SGHKS and CDR2 YYEKEE (reference sequence). V lost 4 bases to trimming and J lost 0 bases, with 8 bases between them. The CDR3 nucleotides are TGTGCCAGCAGCCCCACCAGCTCCTACAATGAGCAGTTCTTC. It codes for CASSPTSSYNEQFF.

The chain links TRBV3-1 (or the pseudogene TRBV3-2) to TRBJ1-6; TRBD1 matches 9 bases. CDR1 and CDR2 (germline): LGHDT, YNNKEL (reference sequence). This CDR3 is 15 amino acids long. After removal of 10 bases from V and 7 bases from J, the junction contained 11 bases not matched to a gene. CDR3 DNA sequence: TGTGCCACTCGGCCAGGGGACAGGGACAATTCACCCCTCCACTTT. Amino acid sequence: CATRPGDRDNSPLHF.

The CDR3 spells CASTNPGVGGYTF. The CDR3 nucleotides read TGTGCCAGCACCAATCCAGGGGTGGGCGGCTACACCTTC. This sequence joins TRBV28 and TRBJ1-2, with a tentative D call TRBD1 (6 bases). V lost 7 bases, J lost 8 bases, and 17 bases lay in between. Germline loops: CDR1 MDHEN, CDR2 SYDVKM. The CDR3 length is 13 residues.

The chain uses TRBV7-2 and TRBJ2-7, with D possibly matching TRBD2 (5 bases). V was cut by 5 bases and J by 3 bases, with 14 bases left in between. CDR1 is SGHTA and CDR2 is FQGNSA in the germline V gene. The CDR3 contains 14 residues. Here the CDR3 DNA reads TGTGCCAGCAGCCTCTCAACGGGAATCTACGAGCAGTACTTC. Translated: CASSLSTGIYEQYF.